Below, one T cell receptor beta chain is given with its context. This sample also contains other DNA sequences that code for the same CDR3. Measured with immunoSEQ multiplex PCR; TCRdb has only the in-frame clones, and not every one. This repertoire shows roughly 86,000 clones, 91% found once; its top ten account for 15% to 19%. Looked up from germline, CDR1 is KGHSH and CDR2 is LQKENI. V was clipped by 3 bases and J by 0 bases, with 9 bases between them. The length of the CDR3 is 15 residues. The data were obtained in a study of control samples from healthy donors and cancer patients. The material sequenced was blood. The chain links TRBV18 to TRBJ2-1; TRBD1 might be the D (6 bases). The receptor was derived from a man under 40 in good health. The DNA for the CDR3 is TGTGCCAGCTCACCGCGACAGGACTCCTACAATGAGCAGTTCTTC. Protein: CASSPRQDSYNEQFF.